These T cell receptor beta chains were read from a single sample in a study of graft-versus-host responses after intestinal transplantation. Profiling relied on immunoSEQ multiplex PCR, and the TCRdb table lists in-frame clones only, not all of them. The sample lists 90,000 to 95,000 clones, about 93% occurring once. These receptors have no known antigen. Here the sequenced sample was unstimulated CD8+ T cells sorted from spleen or lymph node cells, taken before intestinal transplant. The source of these receptors is a human donor who received an intestinal transplant. Both conserved end residues are part of each CDR3. Each record gives: V gene, clone size, D gene, J gene, CDR3 protein, CDR3 DNA. A D gene is named only where the DNA matches it firmly. The size entry is marked missing in some rows and otherwise reads once, few, many or a size class.

TRBV7-9	.	.	TRBJ2-7	CASSSTPQGISYEQYF	TGTGCCAGCAGCTCAACCCCACAGGGTATCTCCTACGAGCAGTACTTC
TRBV30	.	.	TRBJ1-6	CAWSVSILLHF	TGTGCCTGGAGTGTGAGCATTCTGCTCCACTTT
TRBV4-1	.	TRBD2	TRBJ2-7	CASSQDTGGSTYEQYF	TGCGCCAGCAGCCAAGATACGGGAGGATCAACCTACGAGCAGTACTTC
TRBV6-5	.	.	TRBJ2-6	CASSLSELSGANVLTF	TGTGCCAGCAGTTTGTCCGAGCTCTCTGGGGCCAACGTCCTGACTTTC
TRBV7-6	.	TRBD2	TRBJ2-1	CASSPGLAEQFF	TGTGCCAGCAGTCCAGGACTAGCGGAGCAGTTCTTC
TRBV30	.	.	TRBJ2-1	CAWSVAGSYNEQFF	TGTGCCTGGAGTGTTGCGGGGTCCTACAATGAGCAGTTCTTC
TRBV19	.	TRBD1	TRBJ2-7	CASSPGTGGYEQYF	TGTGCCAGTAGCCCCGGGACAGGGGGCTACGAGCAGTACTTC
TRBV19	.	TRBD2	TRBJ2-7	CASSIRPGPSGSRLHEQYF	TGTGCCAGTAGTATACGGCCCGGGCCTAGCGGGAGTAGATTGCATGAGCAGTACTTC
TRBV7-9	.	TRBD1	TRBJ2-7	CASSLTGLYEQYF	TGTGCCAGCAGCTTGACAGGGCTCTACGAGCAGTACTTC
TRBV6-5	.	.	TRBJ1-1	CASSPARENTEAFF	TGTGCCAGCAGCCCCGCTCGGGAGAACACTGAAGCTTTCTTT
TRBV27	.	.	TRBJ1-1	CASILSGLGNTEAFF	TGTGCCAGCATATTGTCGGGACTGGGGAACACTGAAGCTTTCTTT
TRBV19	.	TRBD2	TRBJ2-1	CASSTLAGGADEQFF	TGTGCCAGTAGTACCCTAGCGGGGGGGGCAGATGAGCAGTTCTTC
TRBV2	once	TRBD1	TRBJ1-5	CASSDRTGPQPQHF	TGTGCCAGCAGTGATCGGACAGGTCCTCAGCCCCAGCATTTT
TRBV7-8	.	.	TRBJ1-5	CASSLPGADNQPQHF	TGTGCCAGCAGCTTACCTGGGGCAGACAATCAGCCCCAGCATTTT
TRBV11-2	.	.	TRBJ1-6	CASSSGTTYNSPLHF	TGTGCCAGCAGCTCTGGGACTACCTATAATTCACCCCTCCACTTT
TRBV29-1	.	.	TRBJ2-5	CSVDGSGNYQETQYF	TGCAGCGTTGATGGGAGCGGAAACTACCAAGAGACCCAGTACTTC
TRBV29-1	.	.	TRBJ1-4	CSVEESAGARGEKLFF	TGCAGCGTTGAAGAAAGCGCGGGGGCGCGGGGAGAAAAACTGTTTTTT
TRBV27	.	TRBD1	TRBJ2-7	CASSLSGQGREQYF	TGTGCCAGCAGTTTATCGGGACAGGGTCGCGAGCAGTACTTC
TRBV9	.	TRBD1	TRBJ1-1	CASSIGQGAMTEAFF	TGTGCCAGCAGCATTGGACAGGGGGCTATGACTGAAGCTTTCTTT
TRBV7-9	.	TRBD2	TRBJ2-7	CASSSGGTSGSPYEQYF	TGTGCCAGCAGCTCCGGAGGGACTAGCGGGAGTCCCTACGAGCAGTACTTC
TRBV6-1	.	.	TRBJ2-1	CASSEDSRSLYNEQFF	TGTGCCAGCAGTGAAGATTCCAGGTCCCTTTACAATGAGCAGTTCTTC
TRBV25-1	.	TRBD1	TRBJ1-6	CASSGTDNSPLHF	TGTGCCAGCAGCGGGACAGATAATTCACCCCTCCACTTT
TRBV7-9	.	.	TRBJ2-5	CASSLVQGGQETQYF	TGTGCCAGCAGCTTAGTCCAGGGAGGTCAAGAGACCCAGTACTTC
TRBV6-5	.	.	TRBJ2-7	CASKGGSYEQYF	TGTGCCAGCAAAGGCGGATCCTACGAGCAGTACTTC
TRBV6-5	.	.	TRBJ2-1	CASSYSDSNEQFF	TGTGCCAGCAGTTACAGTGACTCTAATGAGCAGTTCTTC
TRBV13	.	TRBD1	TRBJ2-1	CASSRTGVLDNEQFF	TGTGCCAGCAGCCGGACAGGGGTTTTGGACAATGAGCAGTTCTTC
TRBV19	.	TRBD1	TRBJ1-2	CASSSTGKNGYTF	TGTGCCAGTAGCTCGACAGGGAAAAACGGCTACACCTTC
TRBV27	.	TRBD2	TRBJ2-3	CASSLITSGGPDTQYF	TGTGCCAGCAGTTTAATCACGAGCGGGGGGCCAGATACGCAGTATTTT
TRBV2	.	TRBD1	TRBJ2-7	CASSPDREQQYF	TGTGCCAGCAGTCCAGACAGGGAACAGCAGTACTTC
TRBV18	.	.	TRBJ1-5	CASSPRWGGNQPQHF	TGTGCCAGCTCACCACGGTGGGGGGGAAATCAGCCCCAGCATTTT
TRBV9	.	TRBD1	TRBJ2-7	CASSALPGTGFHEQYF	TGTGCCAGCAGCGCCCTCCCCGGGACAGGGTTCCACGAGCAGTACTTC
TRBV6-1	.	TRBD2	TRBJ2-1	CASSEASGSYNEQFF	TGTGCCAGCAGTGAAGCTAGCGGGAGTTACAATGAGCAGTTCTTC
TRBV21-1	.	.	TRBJ1-2	CASSKGYDRENTF	TGTGCCAGCAGCAAAGGTTATGACAGGGAGAACACCTTC
TRBV7-8	.	TRBD2	TRBJ2-3	CASSSAGTSGRAGSDTQYF	TGTGCCAGCAGCAGCGCCGGGACTAGCGGGAGGGCCGGCTCAGATACGCAGTATTTT
TRBV6-1	.	.	TRBJ2-7	CASSDGYEQYF	TGTGCCAGCAGTGACGGCTACGAGCAGTACTTC
TRBV23-1	.	TRBD1	TRBJ2-7	CASSGGDRAYEQYF	TGCGCCAGCTCTGGGGGGGACAGGGCCTACGAGCAGTACTTC
TRBV6-1	.	.	TRBJ2-7	CASSPRTSYEQYF	TGTGCCAGCAGCCCTCGGACTTCCTACGAGCAGTACTTC
TRBV11-2	.	.	TRBJ1-1	CASSLDPLGGEAFF	TGTGCCAGCAGCTTAGATCCCCTTGGCGGTGAAGCTTTCTTT
TRBV18	once	.	TRBJ2-7	CASSPTDSYEQYF	TGTGCCAGCTCACCCACAGACTCCTACGAGCAGTACTTC
TRBV19	.	TRBD1	TRBJ1-1	CASSITGVNTEAFF	TGTGCCAGTAGTATAACAGGGGTTAACACTGAAGCTTTCTTT
TRBV30	.	.	TRBJ2-7	CAWSGGLDEQYF	TGTGCCTGGAGTGGGGGGCTCGACGAGCAGTACTTC
TRBV7-2	.	.	TRBJ2-5	CASSPTGLHPLHQETQYF	TGTGCCAGCAGCCCCACGGGACTGCACCCTCTCCACCAAGAGACCCAGTACTTC
TRBV19	.	.	TRBJ1-5	CASSTGMGNQPQHF	TGTGCCAGTAGTACGGGGATGGGCAATCAGCCCCAGCATTTT
TRBV28	.	TRBD1	TRBJ1-1	CASRAFGQGANTEAFF	TGTGCCAGCAGGGCCTTCGGACAGGGAGCGAACACTGAAGCTTTCTTT
TRBV30	.	.	TRBJ2-7	CAWHDNSYEQYF	TGTGCCTGGCATGACAATTCCTACGAGCAGTACTTC